Listed here are 23 T cell receptor beta chains from one sample, sequenced in a study of blood T cell repertoires in COVID-19. The protocol was immunoSEQ multiplex PCR, while the TCRdb copy is restricted to in-frame clones and leaves out a portion. The table records a few hundred thousand clones, more than 80% of them present only once. Specimen: PBMCs or T cells enriched from blood (not recorded which). These receptors were collected from a man in his forties or fifties who had recovered from COVID-19.

The rearrangement uses TRBV19 and TRBJ2-1, with 13 bases fitting TRBD2. Germline values: CDR1 LNHDA, CDR2 SQIVND (reference sequence). V was clipped by 4 bases and J by 7 bases; unmatched bases: 4. This CDR3 has 15 residues. The CDR3 DNA sequence: TGTGCCAGTAGTACAGGGACTAGCGGGGTTAATGAGCAGTTCTTC. Encoded protein: CASSTGTSGVNEQFF.

The chain is built from TRBV5-1 and TRBJ2-1; TRBD1 aligns across 7 bases. V shed 0 bases, J shed 2 bases, and the junction held 11 bases outside the gene matches. This CDR3 has 18 residues. CDR1 is SGHRS, CDR2 YFSETQ, per germline. The CDR3 DNA sequence: TGCGCCAGCAGCTTGGCGGGACAGTCCCCGGGAACCTACAATGAGCAGTTCTTC. As protein: CASSLAGQSPGTYNEQFF.

The chain carries TRBV3-1 (or the pseudogene TRBV3-2) and TRBJ1-1, with D maybe TRBD1 (6 bases). The germline V gene has CDR1 LGHDT and CDR2 YNNKEL (reference sequence). Trimming left V 4 bases short and J 4 bases short, with 16 bases between. The CDR3 sequence is 15 residues long. The DNA for the CDR3 is TGTGCCAGCAGCCTGGGGGCAGGGCAGGGCACTGAAGCTTTCTTT. Translated, it gives CASSLGAGQGTEAFF.

The genes are TRBV6-5 and TRBJ1-6; 9 bases map to TRBD1. The CDR3 is 14 amino acids. The trim removed 6 bases at V and 10 bases at J, leaving 7 bases unmatched. Germline V gene sequence: CDR1 MNHEY, CDR2 SVGAGI. The CDR3 region has the DNA TGTGCCAGCAGGCCTACAGGGGGCGGCTCACCCCTCCACTTT. Amino acid sequence: CASRPTGGGSPLHF.

The chain joins TRBV9 to TRBJ2-4; 7 bases are shared with TRBD1. The germline V gene encodes CDR1 SGDLS and CDR2 YYNGEE. The CDR3 extends over 13 amino acids. With V trimmed by 2 bases and J by 6 bases, 2 bases remained unmatched. CDR3 amino acids: CASSVGTVNIQYF. CDR3 nucleotide sequence: TGTGCCAGCAGCGTGGGGACAGTAAACATTCAGTACTTC.

The chain joins TRBV5-8 to TRBJ2-5, with 8 bases lining up with TRBD2. V trimming: 4 bases; J trimming: 2 bases; junction bases outside the gene matches: 13. This CDR3 comprises 17 residues. Germline-derived CDR1 and CDR2 are SGHTS and YDEGEE. CDR3 residues: CASSLQAGVVLQETQYF. CDR3 nucleotide sequence: TGTGCCAGCAGCCTACAAGCGGGGGTGGTTCTGCAAGAGACCCAGTACTTC.

There are a few counts of this clone. The J gene is TRBJ1-5, the V gene TRBV2, with 8 positions matching TRBD1. CDR1 and CDR2 from the germline V gene are SNHLY and FYNNEI. V shed 6 bases and J 2 bases; nucleotides not matched to a gene: 6. There are 15 residues in the CDR3. The CDR3 DNA sequence: TGTGCCAGCAGGACAGGGGTTTCGCGCAATCAGCCCCAGCATTTT. Translation: CASRTGVSRNQPQHF.

The gene calls are TRBV5-1 and TRBJ2-1; 10 nucleotides match TRBD2. V trimming: 2 bases; J trimming: 5 bases; junction bases outside the gene matches: 7. CDR1 and CDR2 from the germline V gene are SGHRS and YFSETQ. There are 16 residues in the CDR3. The CDR3 spells CASSFRTSGKNNEQFF. DNA of the CDR3: TGCGCCAGCAGCTTTAGGACTAGCGGAAAAAACAATGAGCAGTTCTTC.

The V and J genes are TRBV29-1 and TRBJ1-2, with 7 positions matching TRBD1. The CDR3 covers 16 residues. Germline V gene lookup returns CDR1 SQVTM and CDR2 ANQGSEA. The V and J ends lost 7 bases and 7 bases, in that order; junction bases with no gene match: 21. Here the CDR3 DNA reads TGCAGCGCTCAGAGGGGGACAGCGGGTCGGAATTCTGGCTACACCTTC. As protein: CSAQRGTAGRNSGYTF.

In this sample, this clone turned up a few times. The chain combines TRBV7-9 with TRBJ1-4; D uncertain. In germline, CDR1 is SEHNR, CDR2 FQNEAQ (reference sequence). The germline V and J ends were trimmed by 6 bases and 8 bases, with 10 bases remaining between them. This CDR3 contains 12 residues. CDR3 in amino acids: CASRGGGEKLFF. CDR3 DNA sequence: TGTGCCAGCAGGGGAGGAGGGGAAAAACTGTTTTTT.

This chain connects TRBV11-1 to TRBJ2-3; 7 nucleotides agree with TRBD1. The germline V gene encodes CDR1 SGHAT and CDR2 FQDESV (reference sequence). This CDR3 has 15 residues. V lost 1 base and J lost 4; bases outside the gene matches: 5. DNA for the CDR3: TGTGCCAGCAGCTTAGGACAGGGCCAGGCAGATACGCAGTATTTT. This gives the protein CASSLGQGQADTQYF.

This clone was picked up a small number of times. The J gene is TRBJ1-2, the V gene TRBV13, with 7 bases that match TRBD1. Trimming cost V 0 bases and J 4 bases; bases outside gene matches: 8. This CDR3 comprises 16 residues. Germline CDR1 reads PRHDT; CDR2 reads FYEKMQ (reference sequence). The CDR3 region has the DNA TGTGCCAGCAGCTTAGGGTCAGGGGGTGGGCCCTATGGCTACACCTTC. This gives the protein CASSLGSGGGPYGYTF.

About this clone itself: The sample carries other DNA sequences with the same CDR3. V gene TRBV12-3 or TRBV12-4 combines with J gene TRBJ2-1; tentatively, D is TRBD2 (5 bases). The CDR3 has 13 residues. V was shortened by 2 bases and J by 6 bases, with 8 bases between the two germline ends. The DNA for the CDR3 is TGTGCCAGCAGTTTAATGCGGGTCAATGAGCAGTTCTTC. Its translation: CASSLMRVNEQFF.

V usage is TRBV7-6 and J usage is TRBJ1-1, with D possibly being TRBD1 (6 bases). With 4 bases removed from V and 8 bases from J, the gap between germline ends came to 11 bases. CDR3 length: 12 residues. In germline, CDR1 is SGHVS, CDR2 FNYEAQ. The CDR3 reads CASSSRTAEAFF. The CDR3 bases are TGTGCCAGCAGCTCCAGGACAGCCGAAGCTTTCTTT.

The rearrangement uses TRBV14 and TRBJ2-1; unclear D gene. This CDR3 spans 16 amino acids. Germline V CDR1 and CDR2: SGHDN, FVKESK. Trimming removed 4 bases at V and 11 bases at J, with 24 bases between. The CDR3 bases are TGTGCCAGCAGCCGAGATCGGAGAACGACCGGGTTTAAGCAGTTCTTC. Translation gives CASSRDRRTTGFKQFF. Full variable domain (missing parts from reference TRBV14 and TRBJ2-1): EAGVTQFPSHSVIEKGQTVTLRCDPISGHDNLYWYRRVMGKEIKFLLHFVKESKQDESGMPNNRFLAERTGGTYSTLKVQPAELEDSGVYFCASSRDRRTTGFKQFFGPGTRLTVL.

This chain connects TRBV5-1 to TRBJ1-1; a possible D gene is TRBD1 (6 bases). V lost 8 bases and J 1 base, leaving 15 bases between the germline ends. Germline-derived CDR1 and CDR2 are SGHRS and YFSETQ. The CDR3 has 14 residues. CDR3 sequence reads: CASQQGGGNTEAFF. In DNA, the CDR3 is TGCGCCAGTCAACAGGGAGGGGGGAACACTGAAGCTTTCTTT.

This chain connects TRBV9 to TRBJ1-4; 8 nucleotides line up with TRBD1. The CDR3 has 15 residues. V lost 4 bases, J lost 8 bases, and 10 bases stayed unmatched. The germline gives CDR1 SGDLS, CDR2 YYNGEE. The CDR3 DNA follows: TGTGCCAGCAGCCATGGGACAGGCGTGGTAGAAAAACTGTTTTTT. This sequence encodes CASSHGTGVVEKLFF.

The chain employs TRBV4-1 and TRBJ2-1; TRBD2 matches 8 bases. This CDR3 contains 17 residues. V lost 0 bases to trimming and J lost 5 bases; unmatched junction nucleotides: 9. Germline CDR1 and CDR2: MGHRA and YSYEKL. In nucleotides, the CDR3 is TGCGCCAGCAGCCAAGATCCAGGGATTAGCGGGAACAATGAGCAGTTCTTC. It is translated as CASSQDPGISGNNEQFF.

V and J are TRBV27 and TRBJ2-4; maybe TRBD1 (5 bases). The CDR3 runs to 14 residues. The germline V gene encodes CDR1 MNHEY and CDR2 SMNVEV (reference sequence). The V end was cut by 2 bases, the J end by 2 bases, with 7 bases between. The CDR3: CASSLQGTKNIQYF. The DNA of the CDR3 is TGTGCCAGCAGTTTACAGGGAACCAAAAACATTCAGTACTTC.

V is TRBV11-3 and J is TRBJ2-5; D remains ambiguous. CDR3 length equals 11 residues. V was trimmed by 3 bases and J by 5 bases, leaving 4 bases between them. Germline V gene lookup returns CDR1 SGHNT and CDR2 YENEEA. CDR3 loop: CASSFGETQYF. CDR3 DNA sequence: TGTGCCAGCAGCTTCGGGGAGACCCAGTACTTC.

The chain carries TRBV19 and TRBJ1-5; TRBD1 agrees at 9 bases. The CDR3 loop spans 11 amino acids. CDR1 and CDR2 (germline): LNHDA, SQIVND (reference sequence). The CDR3 spells CGTGVEQPQHF. CDR3 in DNA: TGTGGGACAGGGGTCGAGCAGCCCCAGCATTTT.

In its sample, this clone was seen a few times. The V gene is TRBV2, the J gene TRBJ1-1; D call uncertain. V shed 3 bases and J shed 7 bases, with 12 bases lying between them. The CDR3 loop spans 13 amino acids. Germline CDR1 reads SNHLY; CDR2 reads FYNNEI. The CDR3 protein is CASSEGPRDEAFF. CDR3 bases: TGTGCCAGCAGTGAGGGTCCGAGGGATGAAGCTTTCTTT.

The chain has TRBV12-3 or TRBV12-4 and TRBJ1-2, with a tentative D call TRBD1 (5 bases). Trimming left V 5 bases short and J 4 bases short, with 11 bases between. The CDR3 runs to 13 residues. CDR3 protein: CASSRDFSYGYTF. The CDR3 bases are TGTGCCAGCAGTCGGGACTTCTCCTATGGCTACACCTTC.